A single sample is the source of the 15 T cell receptor beta chains below, sequenced in a study of T-cell memory formation after mild COVID-19. TCRdb fed the 5' RACE reads into MiXCR, producing one record per CDR3 protein. The sample has 550,000 to 600,000 distinct CDR3 sequences; roughly a sixth are singletons. Material for sequencing was PBMCs or a T cell subset sorted from them (not recorded which). The receptors derive from an adult woman who had mild COVID-19 (a few samples of this study predate the infection). Cell type and time point are not known.

A few counts support this clonotype. The chain couples TRBV24-1 to TRBJ1-5, with a possible D match to TRBD1 (5 bases). The CDR3 loop spans 15 amino acids. Trimming stripped 4 bases from V and 4 bases from J, with 13 bases between. CDR1 is KGHDR, CDR2 SFDVKD, per germline. This CDR3 reads CATSEGGAGNQPQHF. CDR3 sequence (DNA): TGTGCCACCAGTGAGGGGGGTGCGGGTAATCAGCCCCAGCATTTT.

A few counts support this clonotype. The V call is TRBV3-1, the J call TRBJ2-5; TRBD2 matches 11 bases. The CDR3 extends over 16 amino acids. Germline CDR1 LGHDT, CDR2 YNNKEL (reference sequence). The junction had 4 bases not matched to a gene; V was cut back by 1 base and J by 3 bases. The CDR3 DNA reads as TGTGCCAGCAGCCAAGCCCCGGGACTAGCGGAAGAGACCCAGTACTTC. Translating gives CASSQAPGLAEETQYF.

This clonotype was seen only a few times. The V and J genes are TRBV5-4 and TRBJ2-2; D tentatively fits TRBD1 or TRBD2 (6 bases each). Trimming removed 0 bases from V and 0 bases from J, with 9 bases in between. The CDR3 covers 16 residues. The germline V gene encodes CDR1 SGHNT and CDR2 YYREEE (reference sequence). DNA of the CDR3: TGTGCCAGCAGCTTGGCGAGGGGGGCGAACACCGGGGAGCTGTTTTTT. The encoded protein is CASSLARGANTGELFF. Based on the CDR3 plus reference TRBV5-4 and TRBJ2-2, the full variable domain is ETGVTQSPTHLIKTRGQQVTLRCSSQSGHNTVSWYQQALGQGPQFIFQYYREEENGRGNFPPRFSGLQFPNYSSELNVNALELDDSALYLCASSLARGANTGELFFGEGSRLTVL.

This clonotype was found a few times. This sequence joins TRBV24-1 and TRBJ1-1; D not resolved. The CDR3 loop spans 13 amino acids. With 4 bases removed from V and 1 base from J, the gap between germline ends came to 6 bases. The V gene's germline CDR1 is KGHDR and CDR2 SFDVKD. The CDR3: CATSEGPNTEAFF. The CDR3 DNA follows: TGTGCCACCAGTGAAGGCCCGAACACTGAAGCTTTCTTT.

The chain joins TRBV5-1 to TRBJ1-5; D not certain. The CDR3 is 17 amino acids. The V end lost 4 bases, the J end lost 4 bases, and 21 bases lay between the germline ends. Germline CDR1 reads SGHRS; CDR2 reads YFSETQ. As DNA, the CDR3 is TGCGCCAGCAGCCCCGGGCCATCAAGAGGTGAAAATCAGCCCCAGCATTTT. As protein: CASSPGPSRGENQPQHF.

The genes are TRBV5-1 and TRBJ1-6; TRBD1 aligns across 8 bases. CDR1 SGHRS and CDR2 YFSETQ come from the germline V gene. This CDR3 has 16 amino acids. Germline trimming cut 0 bases from V and 8 bases from J; bases unmatched to any gene: 7. CDR3 sequence reads: CASSLAGQGADSPLHF. The CDR3 DNA reads as TGCGCCAGCAGCTTGGCCGGTCAGGGGGCCGATTCACCCCTCCACTTT.

J is TRBJ1-4 and V is TRBV20-1; D not certain. The CDR3 totals 14 residues. V lost 5 bases and J lost 0, with 10 bases in between. Germline V lookup: CDR1 DFQATT, CDR2 SNEGSKA (reference sequence). The CDR3, as DNA: TGCAGTGCTCCGGCAACTGCAACTAATGAAAAACTGTTTTTT. This codes for CSAPATATNEKLFF.

In its sample, this clonotype was seen a few times. The chain's CDR3 is CSASIGSTDTQYF. The CDR3 region has the DNA TGCAGTGCTAGTATTGGTAGCACAGATACGCAGTATTTT. The J gene is TRBJ2-3, the V gene TRBV20-1; unclear D gene. The germline V gene has CDR1 DFQATT and CDR2 SNEGSKA (reference sequence). Trimming left V 3 bases short and J 0 bases short, with 7 bases between. CDR3 size: 13 residues.

The chain uses TRBV20-1 and TRBJ2-1, with TRBD2 identical over 12 bases. Germline CDR1 is DFQATT and CDR2 is SNEGSKA (reference sequence). This CDR3 is built from 17 residues. After removal of 7 bases from V and 4 bases from J, the junction contained 14 bases not matched to a gene. In DNA form, the CDR3 reads TGCAGTGGAGCGCCGCGGACTAGCGGGGTATGGTACAATGAGCAGTTCTTC. Translating it yields CSGAPRTSGVWYNEQFF.

This chain connects TRBV7-8 to TRBJ2-3; TRBD2 matches 9 bases. V trimming: 1 base; J trimming: 2 bases; junction bases outside the gene matches: 7. This CDR3 spans 17 amino acids. Germline lookup yields CDR1 SGHVS and CDR2 FQNEAQ. In DNA form, the CDR3 reads TGTGCCAGCAGCTTAGACGCGGGAGGGCCGATCACAGATACGCAGTATTTT. It translates to CASSLDAGGPITDTQYF.

The gene calls are TRBV20-1 and TRBJ1-1, with a weak D call TRBD1 (5 bases). Per the germline V gene, CDR1 is DFQATT and CDR2 is SNEGSKA (reference sequence). The CDR3 spans 14 residues. With 6 bases removed from V and 2 bases from J, the gap between germline ends came to 16 bases. The chain's CDR3 is CSARRGKINTEAFF. For the CDR3, the DNA is TGCAGTGCCAGAAGGGGTAAGATCAACACTGAAGCTTTCTTT.

This clonotype was recorded a few times. The rearrangement uses TRBV11-1 and TRBJ1-1; 7 bases agree with TRBD1. Germline assignment: CDR1 SGHAT and CDR2 FQDESV (reference sequence). CDR3 length: 13 residues. The ends lost 4 bases at V and 7 bases at J; junction bases unmatched: 6. The CDR3 spells CASSSNRDSEAFF. CDR3 coding DNA: TGTGCCAGCAGCTCAAACCGGGACAGTGAAGCTTTCTTT. The whole variable domain, filled in from reference TRBV11-1 and TRBJ1-1, reads EAEVAQSPRYKITEKSQAVAFWCDPISGHATLYWYRQILGQGPELLVQFQDESVVDDSQLPKDRFSAERLKGVDSTLKIQPAELGDSAMYLCASSSNRDSEAFFGQGTRLTVV.

V gene TRBV7-9 combines with J gene TRBJ1-2, with 7 bases aligning to TRBD1. The germline V gene encodes CDR1 SEHNR and CDR2 FQNEAQ (reference sequence). CDR3 length equals 18 residues. V lost 4 bases, J lost 0 bases, and 14 bases stayed unmatched. CDR3: CASSSTPGTVLANYGYTF. The CDR3 nucleotides read TGTGCCAGCAGCTCCACCCCCGGGACAGTACTTGCTAACTATGGCTACACCTTC.

CDR3 amino acids: CASTPTKRGLTDTQYF. In DNA form, the CDR3 reads TGTGCCAGCACTCCGACCAAGCGGGGGCTCACAGATACGCAGTATTTT. V is TRBV6-6 and J is TRBJ2-3; 8 nucleotides align to TRBD2. Trimming at V came to 7 bases and at J to 2 bases, leaving 11 bases not matched to a gene. The CDR3 totals 16 residues. The germline V gene has CDR1 MNHNY and CDR2 SVGAGI (reference sequence).

The V and J genes are TRBV10-3 and TRBJ2-7, with TRBD1 as a possible D gene (7 bases). Trimming took off 3 bases at V and 1 base at J, with 19 bases between the two ends. Germline loops: CDR1 ENHRY, CDR2 SYGVKD. CDR3 length equals 17 residues. CDR3 residues: CAISDPAGQQTSYEQYF. The CDR3, as DNA: TGTGCCATCAGTGACCCCGCGGGACAGCAAACGTCCTACGAGCAGTACTTC.